The 9 T cell receptor beta chains in this list originate from one sample, sequenced in a study of early T cells in non-severe SARS-CoV-2 infection. In TCRdb, the 5' RACE reads were re-called with MiXCR into one record per CDR3 protein. This sample has under 85,000 distinct CDR3 sequences, with around 11% found just once. Input material: whole blood. These receptors all come from an adult who was a healthcare worker with PCR-confirmed SARS-CoV-2 infection or an uninfected control (not recorded which).

Only a few counts were recorded for this clonotype. The chain links TRBV7-9 to TRBJ2-3; 8 bases agree with TRBD1. V was pared by 2 bases and J by 0 bases, with 1 base of the junction left unmatched. This CDR3 comprises 15 residues. The germline gives CDR1 SEHNR, CDR2 FQNEAQ (reference sequence). The CDR3 protein is CASSLWDRSTDTQYF. CDR3 coding DNA: TGTGCCAGCAGCTTATGGGACAGGAGCACAGATACGCAGTATTTT.

The chain has TRBV9 and TRBJ2-7; TRBD1 agrees at 11 bases. Germline trimming cut 3 bases from V and 6 bases from J; bases unmatched to any gene: 11. The germline V gene encodes CDR1 SGDLS and CDR2 YYNGEE. This CDR3 has 16 residues. The CDR3 loop reads CASSAGQGGFEREQYF. CDR3 coding DNA: TGTGCCAGCAGCGCGGGACAGGGGGGTTTTGAACGCGAGCAGTACTTC. Looking up the rest from reference TRBV9 and TRBJ2-7 gives the full variable domain: DSGVTQTPKHLITATGQRVTLRCSPRSGDLSVYWYQQSLDQGLQFLIQYYNGEERAKGNILERFSAQQFPDLHSELNLSSLELGDSALYFCASSAGQGGFEREQYFGPGTRLTVT.

This clonotype was observed many times. The chain employs TRBV5-1 and TRBJ2-7; possibly TRBD2 for D (6 bases). The CDR3 has 14 amino acids. Per the germline V gene, CDR1 is SGHRS and CDR2 is YFSETQ. V was clipped by 3 bases and J by 2 bases, with 12 bases between them. The CDR3 reads CASSSTSGAYEQYF. CDR3 DNA sequence: TGCGCCAGCAGCTCGACTTCGGGGGCCTACGAGCAGTACTTC.

Note on this clonotype: The junction and the germline gene differ at one end; a read error may be behind it. The genes are TRBV7-2 and TRBJ2-7, with 7 bases fitting TRBD1. The CDR3 runs to 16 residues. Germline loops: CDR1 SGHTA, CDR2 FQGNSA. The CDR3 DNA follows: TGTGCCTGCAGCTTAGTTGTAGGCCAGGGGGCCTACGAGCAGTACTTC. This codes for CACSLVVGQGAYEQYF.

This chain connects TRBV2 to TRBJ2-3, with 13 bases fitting TRBD2. Unmatched junction bases numbered 9, after V lost 6 bases and J lost 6 bases. Germline-derived CDR1 and CDR2 are SNHLY and FYNNEI. This CDR3 is 16 amino acids long. The CDR3 spells CASSLTSGRALDTQYF. The CDR3, as DNA: TGTGCCAGCAGCCTAACTAGCGGGAGGGCCTTGGATACGCAGTATTTT. Filled out from reference TRBV2 and TRBJ2-3, the complete variable domain reads EPEVTQTPSHQVTQMGQEVILRCVPISNHLYFYWYRQILGQKVEFLVSFYNNEISEKSEIFDDQFSVERPDGSNFTLKIRSTKLEDSAMYFCASSLTSGRALDTQYFGPGTRLTVL.

The V and J genes are TRBV12-3 or TRBV12-4 and TRBJ2-3, with 7 bases identical to TRBD2. The CDR3 sequence is 14 residues long. V gave up 10 bases and J gave up 3 bases; unmatched junction bases: 10. This chain's CDR3 is CANTTWGGTDTQYF. The CDR3 region has the DNA TGTGCCAACACTACCTGGGGGGGGACAGATACGCAGTATTTT.

A few counts support this clonotype. The chain has TRBV12-3 or TRBV12-4 and TRBJ1-1; D unresolved. There are 15 residues in the CDR3. Trimming took 7 bases from V and 0 from J, leaving 15 bases between them. CDR3 amino acids: CASTRGRQLNTEAFF. The CDR3 DNA reads TGTGCCAGCACCCGCGGCAGGCAGCTGAACACTGAAGCTTTCTTT.

The chain recombines TRBV7-2 with TRBJ2-5, with D hard to call. The CDR3 contains 14 residues. Germline loops: CDR1 SGHTA, CDR2 FQGNSA. Trimming took off 1 base at V and 1 base at J, with 7 bases between the two ends. The CDR3 is CASSLVLTQETQYF. The CDR3, as DNA: TGTGCCAGCAGCTTAGTACTTACCCAAGAGACCCAGTACTTC.

The chain is built from TRBV5-4 and TRBJ2-3; D is perhaps TRBD1 (5 bases). The CDR3 extends over 14 amino acids. In germline, CDR1 is SGHNT, CDR2 YYREEE (reference sequence). The V and J ends lost 4 bases and 5 bases respectively, with 14 bases between them. Here the CDR3 reads CASSEGQMRDTQYF. CDR3 bases: TGTGCCAGCAGCGAAGGACAAATGCGAGATACGCAGTATTTT.